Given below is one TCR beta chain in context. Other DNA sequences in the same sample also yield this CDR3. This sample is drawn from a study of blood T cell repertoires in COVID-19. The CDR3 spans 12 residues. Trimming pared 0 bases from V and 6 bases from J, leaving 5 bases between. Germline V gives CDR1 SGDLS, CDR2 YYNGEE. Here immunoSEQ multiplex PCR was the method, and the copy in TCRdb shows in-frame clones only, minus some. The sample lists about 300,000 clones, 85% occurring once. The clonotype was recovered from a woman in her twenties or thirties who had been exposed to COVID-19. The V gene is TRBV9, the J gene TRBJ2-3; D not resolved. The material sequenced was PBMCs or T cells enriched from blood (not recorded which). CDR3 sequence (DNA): TGTGCCAGCAGCGTAGGTCGGGATACGCAGTATTTT. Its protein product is CASSVGRDTQYF.